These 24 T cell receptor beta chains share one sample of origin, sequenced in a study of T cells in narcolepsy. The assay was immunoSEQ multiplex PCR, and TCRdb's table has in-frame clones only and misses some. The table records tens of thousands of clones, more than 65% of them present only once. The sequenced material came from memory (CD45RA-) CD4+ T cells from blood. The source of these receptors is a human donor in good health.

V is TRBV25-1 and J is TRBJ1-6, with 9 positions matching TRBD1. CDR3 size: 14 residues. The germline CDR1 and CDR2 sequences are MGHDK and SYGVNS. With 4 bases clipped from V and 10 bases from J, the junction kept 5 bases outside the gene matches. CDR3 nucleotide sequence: TGTGCCAGCAGTGTAACAGGGGGCGTATCACCCCTCCACTTT. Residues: CASSVTGGVSPLHF.

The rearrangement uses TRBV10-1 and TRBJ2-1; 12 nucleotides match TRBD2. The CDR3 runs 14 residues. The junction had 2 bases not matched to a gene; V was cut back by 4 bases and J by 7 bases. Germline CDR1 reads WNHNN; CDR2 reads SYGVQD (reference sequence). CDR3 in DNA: TGCGCCAGCAGTGTTGGACTAGCGGGGAATGAGCAGTTCTTC. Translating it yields CASSVGLAGNEQFF.

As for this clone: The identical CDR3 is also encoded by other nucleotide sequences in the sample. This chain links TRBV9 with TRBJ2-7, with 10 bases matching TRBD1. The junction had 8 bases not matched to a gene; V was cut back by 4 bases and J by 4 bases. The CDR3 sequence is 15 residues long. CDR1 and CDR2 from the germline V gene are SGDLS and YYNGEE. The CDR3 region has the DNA TGTGCCAGCAGCCCCCGGACAGGGGGAGGATACGAGCAGTACTTC. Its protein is CASSPRTGGGYEQYF.

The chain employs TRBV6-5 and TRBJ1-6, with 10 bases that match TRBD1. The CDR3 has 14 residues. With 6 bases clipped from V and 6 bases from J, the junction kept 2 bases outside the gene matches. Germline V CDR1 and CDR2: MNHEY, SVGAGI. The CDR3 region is CASRGTGANSPLHF. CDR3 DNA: TGTGCCAGCAGGGGGACAGGGGCTAATTCACCCCTCCACTTT.

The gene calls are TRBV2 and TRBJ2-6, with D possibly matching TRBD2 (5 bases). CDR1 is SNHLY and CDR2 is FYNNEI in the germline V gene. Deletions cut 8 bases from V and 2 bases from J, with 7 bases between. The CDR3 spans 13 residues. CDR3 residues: CASVEAGANVLTF. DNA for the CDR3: TGTGCCAGCGTGGAGGCTGGGGCCAACGTCCTGACTTTC.

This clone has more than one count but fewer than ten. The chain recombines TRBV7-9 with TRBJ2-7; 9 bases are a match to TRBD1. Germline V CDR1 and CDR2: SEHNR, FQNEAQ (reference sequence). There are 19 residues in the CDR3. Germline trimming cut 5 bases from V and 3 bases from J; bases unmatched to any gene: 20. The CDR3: CASSLTPGQGGFLSYEQYF. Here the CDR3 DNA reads TGTGCCAGCAGCCTCACTCCGGGACAGGGTGGGTTTCTAAGCTACGAGCAGTACTTC.

Here the CDR3 DNA reads TGTGCCAGCAGTTTCTCGAAGAACCGTGTAGCTTTCTTT. This translates into CASSFSKNRVAFF. The V call is TRBV28, the J call TRBJ1-1; D remains unclear. V lost 3 bases, J lost 10 bases, and 15 bases lay in between. Germline V gene data show CDR1 as MDHEN and CDR2 as SYDVKM. The length of the CDR3 is 13 residues.

CDR3 nucleotide sequence: TGTGCCAGCAGCTGGGGGCCGAACACCGGGGAGCTGTTTTTT. Its translation: CASSWGPNTGELFF. The rearrangement uses TRBV7-2 and TRBJ2-2; the D gene is possibly TRBD1 (6 bases). V was clipped by 4 bases and J by 0 bases, with 6 bases between them. The CDR3 covers 14 residues. Germline-derived CDR1 and CDR2 are SGHTA and FQGNSA.

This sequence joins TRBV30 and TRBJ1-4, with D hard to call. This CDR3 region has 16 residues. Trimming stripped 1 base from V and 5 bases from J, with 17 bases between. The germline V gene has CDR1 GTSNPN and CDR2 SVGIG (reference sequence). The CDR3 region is CAWSDPHSYQNEKLFF. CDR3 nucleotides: TGTGCCTGGAGTGACCCCCACAGTTATCAGAATGAAAAACTGTTTTTT.

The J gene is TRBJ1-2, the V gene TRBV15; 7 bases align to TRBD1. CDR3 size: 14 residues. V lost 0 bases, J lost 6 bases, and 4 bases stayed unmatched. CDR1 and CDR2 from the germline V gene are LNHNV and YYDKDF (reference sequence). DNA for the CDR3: TGTGCCACCAGCAGAGATAGCACAGGGGATGGCTACACCTTC. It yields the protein CATSRDSTGDGYTF.

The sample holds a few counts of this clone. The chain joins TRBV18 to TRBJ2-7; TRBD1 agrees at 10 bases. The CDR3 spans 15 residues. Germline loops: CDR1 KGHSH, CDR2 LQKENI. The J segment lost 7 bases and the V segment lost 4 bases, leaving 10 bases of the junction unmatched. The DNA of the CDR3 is TGTGCCAGCTCACTGACGGGACAGGGGAAAGGGGAGCAGTACTTC. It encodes CASSLTGQGKGEQYF.

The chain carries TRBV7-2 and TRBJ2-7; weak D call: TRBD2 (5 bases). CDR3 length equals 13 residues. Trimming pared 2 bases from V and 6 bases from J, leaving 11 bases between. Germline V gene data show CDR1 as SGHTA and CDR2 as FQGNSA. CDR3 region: CASSLTRSGEQYF. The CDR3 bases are TGTGCCAGCAGCTTAACTAGGAGCGGCGAGCAGTACTTC.

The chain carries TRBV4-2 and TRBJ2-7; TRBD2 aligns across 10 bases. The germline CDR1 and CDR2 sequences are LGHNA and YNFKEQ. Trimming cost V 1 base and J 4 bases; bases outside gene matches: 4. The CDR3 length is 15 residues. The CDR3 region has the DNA TGTGCCAGCAGCCAAGTGGGTAGCGGGGGGTACGAGCAGTACTTC. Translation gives CASSQVGSGGYEQYF.

CDR3 protein: CASSLAMRQTRETQYF. The CDR3 DNA is TGCGCCAGCAGCTTGGCCATGAGGCAGACCCGGGAGACCCAGTACTTC. V gene TRBV5-1 combines with J gene TRBJ2-5; no clear D. The germline V gene encodes CDR1 SGHRS and CDR2 YFSETQ. V was trimmed by 0 bases and J by 5 bases, leaving 17 bases between them. This CDR3 has 16 amino acids. Looking up the rest from reference TRBV5-1 and TRBJ2-5 gives the full variable domain: KAGVTQTPRYLIKTRGQQVTLSCSPISGHRSVSWYQQTPGQGLQFLFEYFSETQRNKGNFPGRFSGRQFSNSRSEMNVSTLELGDSALYLCASSLAMRQTRETQYFGPGTRLLVL.

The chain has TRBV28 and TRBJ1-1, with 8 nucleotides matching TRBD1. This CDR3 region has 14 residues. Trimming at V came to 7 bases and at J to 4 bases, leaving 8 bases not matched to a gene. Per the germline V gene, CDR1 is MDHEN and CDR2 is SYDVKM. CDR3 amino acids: CASISTGGSTEAFF. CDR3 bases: TGTGCCAGCATCTCTACAGGGGGGAGCACTGAAGCTTTCTTT. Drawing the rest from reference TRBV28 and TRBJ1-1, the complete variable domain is DVKVTQSSRYLVKRTGEKVFLECVQDMDHENMFWYRQDPGLGLRLIYFSYDVKMKEKGDIPEGYSVSREKKERFSLILESASTNQTSMYLCASISTGGSTEAFFGQGTRLTVV.

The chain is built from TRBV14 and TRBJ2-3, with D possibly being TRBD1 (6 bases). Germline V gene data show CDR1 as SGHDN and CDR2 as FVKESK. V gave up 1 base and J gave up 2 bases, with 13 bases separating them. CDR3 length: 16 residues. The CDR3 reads CASSQGWDTHTDTQYF. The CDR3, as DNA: TGTGCCAGCAGCCAAGGCTGGGACACACACACAGATACGCAGTATTTT.

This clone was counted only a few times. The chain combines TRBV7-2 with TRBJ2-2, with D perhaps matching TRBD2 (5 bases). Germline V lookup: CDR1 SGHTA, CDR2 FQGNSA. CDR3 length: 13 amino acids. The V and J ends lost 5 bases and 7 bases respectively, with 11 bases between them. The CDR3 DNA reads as TGTGCCAGCAGCCCCCTTCGGGGCGGGGAGCTGTTTTTT. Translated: CASSPLRGGELFF. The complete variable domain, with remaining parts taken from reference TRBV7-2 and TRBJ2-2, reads GAGVSQSPSNKVTEKGKDVELRCDPISGHTALYWYRQSLGQGLEFLIYFQGNSAPDKSGLPSDRFSAERTGGSVSTLTIQRTQQEDSAVYLCASSPLRGGELFFGEGSRLTVL.

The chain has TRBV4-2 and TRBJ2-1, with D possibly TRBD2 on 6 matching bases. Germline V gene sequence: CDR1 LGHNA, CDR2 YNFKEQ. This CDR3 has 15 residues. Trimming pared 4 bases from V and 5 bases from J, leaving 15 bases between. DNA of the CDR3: TGTGCCAGCAGCCCGCGGGAAGGGGTCCACAATGAGCAGTTCTTC. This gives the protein CASSPREGVHNEQFF.

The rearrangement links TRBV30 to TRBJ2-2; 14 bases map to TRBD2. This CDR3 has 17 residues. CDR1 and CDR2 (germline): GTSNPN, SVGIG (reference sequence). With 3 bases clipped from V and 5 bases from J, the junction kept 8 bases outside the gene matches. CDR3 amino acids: CAWRPGTSGGGTGELFF. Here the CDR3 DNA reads TGTGCCTGGAGGCCCGGGACTAGCGGGGGCGGGACCGGGGAGCTGTTTTTT.

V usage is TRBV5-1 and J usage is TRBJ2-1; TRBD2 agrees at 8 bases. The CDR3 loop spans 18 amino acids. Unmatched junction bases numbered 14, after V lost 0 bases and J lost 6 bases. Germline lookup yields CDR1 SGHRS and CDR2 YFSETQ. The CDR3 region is CASSLAYSGGASINEQFF. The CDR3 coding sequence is TGCGCCAGCAGCTTGGCCTATTCCGGGGGGGCATCCATCAATGAGCAGTTCTTC.

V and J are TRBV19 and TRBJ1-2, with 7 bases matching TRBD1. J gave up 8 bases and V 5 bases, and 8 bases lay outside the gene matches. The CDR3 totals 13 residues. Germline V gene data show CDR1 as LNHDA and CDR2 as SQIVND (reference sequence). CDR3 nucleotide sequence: TGTGCCAGTAGTCCCGACAGGGTCCAAGGCTACACCTTC. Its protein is CASSPDRVQGYTF.

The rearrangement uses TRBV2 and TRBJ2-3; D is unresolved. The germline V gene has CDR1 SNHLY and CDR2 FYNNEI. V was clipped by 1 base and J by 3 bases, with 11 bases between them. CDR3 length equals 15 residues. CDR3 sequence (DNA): TGTGCCAGCAGTGAAGTGGTTAGTCGAACAGATACGCAGTATTTT. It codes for CASSEVVSRTDTQYF.

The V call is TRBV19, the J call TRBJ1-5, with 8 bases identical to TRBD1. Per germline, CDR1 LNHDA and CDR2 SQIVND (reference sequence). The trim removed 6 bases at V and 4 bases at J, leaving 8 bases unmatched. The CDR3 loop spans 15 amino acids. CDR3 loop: CASRSGQGYNQPQHF. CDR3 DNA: TGTGCCAGTAGAAGCGGACAGGGATATAATCAGCCCCAGCATTTT. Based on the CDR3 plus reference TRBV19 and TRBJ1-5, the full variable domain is DGGITQSPKYLFRKEGQNVTLSCEQNLNHDAMYWYRQDPGQGLRLIYYSQIVNDFQKGDIAEGYSVSREKKESFPLTVTSAQKNPTAFYLCASRSGQGYNQPQHFGDGTRLSIL.

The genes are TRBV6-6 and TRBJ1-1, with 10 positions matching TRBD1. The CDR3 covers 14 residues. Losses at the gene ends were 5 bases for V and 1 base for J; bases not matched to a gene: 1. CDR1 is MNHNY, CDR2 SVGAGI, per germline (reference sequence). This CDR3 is CASSDRGRNTEAFF. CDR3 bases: TGTGCCAGCAGTGACAGGGGGCGGAACACTGAAGCTTTCTTT.